This record looks at one T cell receptor beta chain sequence and its context. Each CDR3 protein is one row after TCRdb ran MiXCR on the 5' RACE reads. The data hold fewer than 200,000 distinct CDR3 sequences, with 15% to 20% observed a single time. This sample is drawn from a study of T-cell memory formation after mild COVID-19. Study details: The study found TCR clusters largely donor specific.

This CDR3 spans 16 amino acids. Germline V lookup: CDR1 SNHLY, CDR2 FYNNEI. V shed 6 bases and J shed 4 bases, with 20 bases lying between them. This sequence joins TRBV2 and TRBJ2-3, with D perhaps matching TRBD1 or TRBD2 (5 bases each). The receptor was isolated from a man younger than 35 who had mild COVID-19 (a few samples of this study predate the infection). Cell type and time point are not known. Material: PBMCs or a T cell subset sorted from them (not recorded which). DNA for the CDR3: TGTGCCAGCAGGGGGACCCGGGATCGAGTAGCAGATACGCAGTATTTT. Protein sequence: CASRGTRDRVADTQYF.